This T cell receptor (beta chain) was captured by sequencing in a study of shared clonotypes between healthy human individuals. Turning to the study itself: Per-donor plates numbered three CD4 naive, three CD4 memory, two CD8 naive and one CD8 memory. Study outcomes and limitations: Large sequencing depth failed to make sorted-subset sequencing complete, rarefaction showed. Some naive CD4 clonotypes, roughly 5%, turned up in common across several donors.

Germline CDR1 SGHAT, CDR2 FQNNGV. CDR3 length: 14 amino acids. J was trimmed by 8 bases and V by 5 bases; bases with no gene match: 8. This clone was detected only once. Its cognate antigen is unknown. CD45RO-negative CD8 cells positively selected for CCR7 made up the naive population, which excluded terminally differentiated effector memory CD45RA+ cells. The run depth of the assay was deep. Clones were sequenced by immunoSEQ multiplex PCR, and TCRdb holds only the in-frame ones, with some missing. The sample records about 600,000 clones, roughly 96% being singletons. The origin of this receptor is a woman in her twenties or thirties in good health. The chain employs TRBV11-2 and TRBJ1-4; TRBD1 matches 7 bases. What was sequenced was naive CD8+ T cells sorted from blood. CDR3 DNA: TGTGCCAGCAGCCCGACAGGGAGGGAGGAAAAACTGTTTTTT. As protein: CASSPTGREEKLFF.